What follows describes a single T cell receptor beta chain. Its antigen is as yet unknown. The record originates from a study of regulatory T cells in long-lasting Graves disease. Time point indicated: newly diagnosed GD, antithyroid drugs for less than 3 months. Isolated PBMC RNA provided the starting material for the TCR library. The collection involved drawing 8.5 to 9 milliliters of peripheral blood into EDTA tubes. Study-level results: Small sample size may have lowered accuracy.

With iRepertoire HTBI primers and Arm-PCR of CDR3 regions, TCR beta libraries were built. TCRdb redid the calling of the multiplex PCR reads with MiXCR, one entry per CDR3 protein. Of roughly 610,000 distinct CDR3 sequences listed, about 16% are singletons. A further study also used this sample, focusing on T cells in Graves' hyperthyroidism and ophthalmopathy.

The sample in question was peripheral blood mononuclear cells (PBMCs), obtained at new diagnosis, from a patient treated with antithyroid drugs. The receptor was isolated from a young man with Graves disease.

The CDR3 loop is CAITSHYGYTF. CDR3 nucleotides: TGTGCCATCACCTCGCACTATGGCTACACCTTC. The chain is built from TRBV6-4 and TRBJ1-2; D remains ambiguous. This CDR3 comprises 11 residues. Per the germline V gene, CDR1 is MRHNA and CDR2 is SNTAGT. The V gene lost 10 bases and the J gene lost 3 bases, with 9 bases spanning the gap.